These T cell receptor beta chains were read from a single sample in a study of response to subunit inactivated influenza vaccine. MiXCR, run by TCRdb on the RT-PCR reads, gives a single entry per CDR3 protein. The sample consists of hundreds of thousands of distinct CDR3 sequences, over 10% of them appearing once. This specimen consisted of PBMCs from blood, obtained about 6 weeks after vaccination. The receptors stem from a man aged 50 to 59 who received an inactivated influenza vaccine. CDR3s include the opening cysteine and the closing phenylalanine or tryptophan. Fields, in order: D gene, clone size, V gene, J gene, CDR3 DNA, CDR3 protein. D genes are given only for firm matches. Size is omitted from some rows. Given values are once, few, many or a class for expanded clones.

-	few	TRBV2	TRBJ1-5	TGTGCCAGCAGTAACCTTACACCGGGTCAGCCCCAGCATTTT	CASSNLTPGQPQHF
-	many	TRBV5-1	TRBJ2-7	TGCGCCAGCAGCTTTGGCCAGAACTACGAGCAGTACTTC	CASSFGQNYEQYF
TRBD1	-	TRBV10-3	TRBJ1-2	TGTGCCATCAGTGAGTCTAAGGGACAGAGGAACTATGGCTACACCTTC	CAISESKGQRNYGYTF
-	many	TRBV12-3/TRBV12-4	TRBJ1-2	TGTGCCAGCAGCCCCCTGACAGGATATGGCTACACCTTC	CASSPLTGYGYTF
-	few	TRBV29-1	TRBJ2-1	TGCAGCGCGAGGGACTTCTATTACAATGAGCAGTTCTTC	CSARDFYYNEQFF
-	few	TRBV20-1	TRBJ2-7	TGCAGTGCTACCTCGACAGGGAGGATTTCCTACGAGCAGTACTTC	CSATSTGRISYEQYF
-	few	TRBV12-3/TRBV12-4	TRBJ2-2	TGTGCCAGCAGTTTATTCCGAGTAGGGGGCGGGGAGCTGTTTTTT	CASSLFRVGGGELFF
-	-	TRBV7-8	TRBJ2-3	TGTGCCAGCAGCTTGGCGGGAAGAGATACGCAGTATTTT	CASSLAGRDTQYF
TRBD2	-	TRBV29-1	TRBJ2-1	TGCAGCGAAGGACTAGCGTGGAATGAGCAGTTCTTC	CSEGLAWNEQFF
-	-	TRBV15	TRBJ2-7	TGTGCCACCAGCAGAGATCAAGGACGTAGCTCCCTCGAGCAGTACTTC	CATSRDQGRSSLEQYF
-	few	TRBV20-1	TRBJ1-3	TGCAGTGCAAGACGACTACTGGAGGGGAGTGGAAACACCATATATTTT	CSARRLLEGSGNTIYF
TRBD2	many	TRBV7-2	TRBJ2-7	TGTGCCAGCAGCTCCCGGGGGGGACCGACCTACGAGCAGTACTTC	CASSSRGGPTYEQYF
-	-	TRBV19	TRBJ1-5	TGTGCCAGTAGTATCCGGACACGGGGTAGCAATCAGCCCCAGCATTTT	CASSIRTRGSNQPQHF
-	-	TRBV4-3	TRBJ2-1	TGCGCCAGCAGCCAAGATCGGGCGCGTAGCGAGCAGTTCTTC	CASSQDRARSEQFF
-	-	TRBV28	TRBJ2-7	TGTGCCAGCAGCCCCGGGACTCTACCCCACGAGCAGTACTTC	CASSPGTLPHEQYF
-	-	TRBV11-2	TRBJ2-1	TGTGCCAGCAGCTTAGATAGGGACTCGCGGAGGAATGAGCAGTTCTTC	CASSLDRDSRRNEQFF
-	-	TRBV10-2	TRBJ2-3	TGCGCCAGCAGGGGGGGTCAGGGGCGCGTGACAGATACGCAGTATTTT	CASRGGQGRVTDTQYF
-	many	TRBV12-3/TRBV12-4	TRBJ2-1	TGTGCCAGCAGTTTCCTAGACAATGAGCAGTTCTTC	CASSFLDNEQFF
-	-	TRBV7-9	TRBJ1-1	TGTGCCAGCAGCCCGTTGGGGGGACTGAACACTGAAGCTTTCTTT	CASSPLGGLNTEAFF
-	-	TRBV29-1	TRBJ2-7	TGCAGCGTCGAACGCGGACCCCGTCGCGAGCAGTACTTC	CSVERGPRREQYF